These 17 T cell receptor beta chains share one sample of origin, sequenced in a study of blood T cell repertoires in COVID-19. TCRdb keeps only in-frame clones here, not all; method: immunoSEQ multiplex PCR. The profile shows roughly 500,000 clones, roughly 89% of them singletons. The specimen was peripheral blood. All receptors derive from a man aged 18 to 29 with COVID-19, enrolled during active disease.

V is TRBV24-1 and J is TRBJ2-1, with 7 nucleotides matching TRBD1. Unmatched junction bases numbered 10, after V lost 6 bases and J lost 6 bases. Germline CDR1 is KGHDR and CDR2 is SFDVKD. This CDR3 comprises 15 residues. Written as DNA, the CDR3 is TGTGCCACCAGTAAAACAGGGACAGTATCCAATGAGCAGTTCTTC. Translation gives CATSKTGTVSNEQFF.

This clone appeared a few times. The V and J genes are TRBV5-1 and TRBJ2-2; 12 bases fit TRBD2. This CDR3 contains 19 residues. CDR1 is SGHRS, CDR2 YFSETQ, per germline. With V trimmed by 4 bases and J by 3 bases, 13 bases remained unmatched. CDR3 residues: CASSPTLTSGGYYTGELFF. The CDR3, as DNA: TGCGCCAGCAGCCCCACCCTGACTAGCGGGGGTTACTACACCGGGGAGCTGTTTTTT.

V gene TRBV6-5 combines with J gene TRBJ2-1, with 13 bases identical to TRBD2. Trimming took 5 bases from V and 5 from J; bases not matched to a gene: 3. This CDR3 region has 15 residues. Looked up from germline, CDR1 is MNHEY and CDR2 is SVGAGI. DNA for the CDR3: TGTGCCAGCAGTCTAACTAGCGGGGGGGACAATGAGCAGTTCTTC. Amino acids: CASSLTSGGDNEQFF.

The chain carries TRBV5-1 and TRBJ2-3, with 7 bases matching TRBD2. V was clipped by 4 bases and J by 3 bases; unmatched bases: 2. Germline values: CDR1 SGHRS, CDR2 YFSETQ. The CDR3 consists of 13 residues. The DNA of the CDR3 is TGCGCCAGCAGCGTCGGGGGGACAGATACGCAGTATTTT. Translating it yields CASSVGGTDTQYF.

The chain joins TRBV2 to TRBJ2-7; 9 bases map to TRBD2. The CDR3 loop spans 14 amino acids. Germline-derived CDR1 and CDR2 are SNHLY and FYNNEI. The ends lost 4 bases at V and 5 bases at J; junction bases unmatched: 6. The CDR3 protein is CASSGTSGPNEQYF. CDR3 DNA: TGTGCCAGCAGTGGCACTAGCGGGCCAAACGAGCAGTACTTC. Together with reference TRBV2 and TRBJ2-7, the CDR3 gives the full variable domain: EPEVTQTPSHQVTQMGQEVILRCVPISNHLYFYWYRQILGQKVEFLVSFYNNEISEKSEIFDDQFSVERPDGSNFTLKIRSTKLEDSAMYFCASSGTSGPNEQYFGPGTRLTVT.

The chain is built from TRBV29-1 and TRBJ2-5; D ambiguous. The CDR3 length is 11 residues. Trimming pared 5 bases from V and 5 bases from J, leaving 9 bases between. Germline assignment: CDR1 SQVTM and CDR2 ANQGSEA. Here the CDR3 reads CSVLFWETQYF. CDR3 DNA: TGCAGCGTTCTATTTTGGGAGACCCAGTACTTC.

V usage is TRBV6-5 and J usage is TRBJ1-3; D perhaps matches TRBD1 (5 bases). The V gene's germline CDR1 is MNHEY and CDR2 SVGAGI. The CDR3 extends over 15 amino acids. The germline V and J ends were trimmed by 5 bases and 0 bases, with 11 bases remaining between them. Here the CDR3 DNA reads TGTGCCAGCAGTCGGGGGACGGTCTCTGGAAACACCATATATTTT. Protein: CASSRGTVSGNTIYF.

This clone was seen a few times. The sample carries other DNA sequences with the same CDR3. CDR3 in amino acids: CASSLEGGTGELFF. CDR3 DNA sequence: TGTGCCAGCAGCTTGGAGGGAGGCACCGGGGAGCTGTTTTTT. The chain combines TRBV11-2 with TRBJ2-2; weak D call: TRBD2 (6 bases). With 3 bases removed from V and 4 bases from J, the gap between germline ends came to 9 bases. This CDR3 comprises 14 residues. Germline loops: CDR1 SGHAT, CDR2 FQNNGV.

The rearrangement joins TRBV5-1 to TRBJ2-1; 7 bases align to TRBD1. With V trimmed by 4 bases and J by 0 bases, 7 bases remained unmatched. This CDR3 spans 16 amino acids. Germline CDR1 and CDR2: SGHRS and YFSETQ. CDR3 region: CASSPPRDSSYNEQFF. DNA for the CDR3: TGCGCCAGCAGCCCCCCCCGGGACAGCTCCTACAATGAGCAGTTCTTC.

This chain links TRBV11-2 with TRBJ2-3; D call uncertain. From germline, CDR1 is SGHAT and CDR2 FQNNGV. The V and J ends lost 2 bases and 0 bases respectively, with 6 bases between them. This CDR3 has 14 residues. CDR3 DNA: TGTGCCAGCAGCTTACAGGCGAGCACAGATACGCAGTATTTT. It yields the protein CASSLQASTDTQYF.

V and J are TRBV28 and TRBJ2-7; a weak D match, TRBD1 (6 bases). Trimming cost V 2 bases and J 7 bases, with 12 bases left between them. The CDR3 is 13 residues long. The V gene's germline CDR1 is MDHEN and CDR2 SYDVKM. CDR3: CASSLRVGQEQYF. The DNA for the CDR3 is TGTGCCAGCAGTTTAAGGGTCGGACAGGAGCAGTACTTC. Full variable domain (rest looked up from reference TRBV28 and TRBJ2-7): DVKVTQSSRYLVKRTGEKVFLECVQDMDHENMFWYRQDPGLGLRLIYFSYDVKMKEKGDIPEGYSVSREKKERFSLILESASTNQTSMYLCASSLRVGQEQYFGPGTRLTVT.

The J gene is TRBJ2-1, the V gene TRBV7-9; a possible D gene is TRBD1 (5 bases). The CDR3 has 17 amino acids. Germline CDR1 is SEHNR and CDR2 is FQNEAQ (reference sequence). The ends were cut back, 1 base at V and 2 bases at J, with 15 bases in the middle. CDR3 in amino acids: CASSLDRTHYAYNEQFF. The CDR3 DNA reads TGTGCCAGCAGCTTAGACAGGACCCACTATGCCTACAATGAGCAGTTCTTC.

The rearrangement uses TRBV5-6 and TRBJ1-2, with unresolved D. Germline V CDR1 and CDR2: SGHDT, YYEEEE. CDR3 size: 14 residues. V was pared by 4 bases and J by 0 bases, with 10 bases between. Here the CDR3 reads CASSLGSANYGYTF. For the CDR3, the DNA is TGTGCCAGCAGCCTGGGCAGCGCTAACTATGGCTACACCTTC.

The chain recombines TRBV6-1 with TRBJ2-7, with 10 bases that match TRBD1. This CDR3 comprises 17 residues. Germline V gene lookup returns CDR1 MNHNS and CDR2 SASEGT. The V and J ends lost 4 bases and 1 base, in that order; junction bases with no gene match: 10. The CDR3 DNA reads as TGTGCCAGCAGTGTCGCCGGGACAGGGGTTAGTTCCTACGAGCAGTACTTC. The encoded protein is CASSVAGTGVSSYEQYF.

This sequence joins TRBV4-1 and TRBJ2-1; D possibly corresponds to TRBD2 (5 bases). Germline V gene sequence: CDR1 MGHRA, CDR2 YSYEKL. This CDR3 is built from 13 residues. Between the trimmed V and J ends, which lost 0 bases and 14 bases, there was a span of 14 bases. The CDR3 DNA reads TGCGCCAGCAGCCAAGATGAGGAGGTTTTGAAGTTCTTC. It specifies CASSQDEEVLKFF.

The chain uses TRBV7-2 and TRBJ2-3, with TRBD2 matching over 10 bases. Germline V gene data show CDR1 as SGHTA and CDR2 as FQGNSA. The V segment lost 3 bases and the J segment 4 bases; nucleotides outside the gene matches: 4. The CDR3 has 15 residues. The chain's CDR3 is CASSLERGGADTQYF. The CDR3 DNA follows: TGTGCCAGCAGCTTGGAGCGGGGGGGAGCAGATACGCAGTATTTT.

The rearrangement links TRBV25-1 to TRBJ2-7; the D gene is possibly TRBD1 (6 bases). Deletions cut 4 bases from V and 2 bases from J, with 15 bases between. The V gene's germline CDR1 is MGHDK and CDR2 SYGVNS. The CDR3 length is 15 residues. CDR3 bases: TGTGCCAGCAGTGGGTCAGGGGCCCTCACCTACGAGCAGTACTTC. This codes for CASSGSGALTYEQYF.